This paragraph covers one T cell receptor (beta chain) sequence. Antigen specificity is unknown. Use of 60 Vbeta and 13 Jbeta primers characterized the PCR. TCRdb keeps only in-frame clones here, not all; method: immunoSEQ multiplex PCR. The table lists over 150,000 clones, roughly four fifths of them singletons. These data are taken from a study of cytomegalovirus exposure and HLA in healthy donors. Overall study context: Across 350 to 500 genotyped donors, around 82% landed in the Caucasian-associated ancestry cluster.

V was clipped by 3 bases and J by 1 base; unmatched bases: 11. CDR1 and CDR2 (germline): MGHRA, YSYEKL. The CDR3 contains 17 residues. Study results and caveats: Donors belonging to an Asian-associated ancestry cluster reportedly showed fewer N-insertions in productive TCRs than the approximately 700-donor mean, according to what a later analysis found. Most observed TCR sequences were rare, whereas some public TCRs were detected in many donors.

The genes are TRBV4-1 and TRBJ1-1, with 7 bases that match TRBD1. The receptor was isolated from a man younger than 35 in good health and CMV-seronegative. The specimen was PBMCs. In nucleotides, the CDR3 is TGCGCCAGCAGCCAGGCCGCCCCGGGACAGCAGAACACTGAAGCTTTCTTT. Amino acids: CASSQAAPGQQNTEAFF.